These 20 T cell receptor beta chains originate from one sample sequenced in a study of cytomegalovirus exposure and HLA in healthy donors. Both 60 Vbeta primers and 13 Jbeta primers went into the PCR. TCRdb keeps only in-frame clones here, not all; method: immunoSEQ multiplex PCR. The profile shows 150,000 to 200,000 clones, approximately 80% of them singletons. Sequencing was done on a sample of PBMCs. The receptor source for this set is a woman in her forties or fifties in good health and CMV-seronegative.

V and J are TRBV5-6 and TRBJ1-5; D unclear. The CDR3 has 14 amino acids. Trimming removed 0 bases at V and 1 base at J, with 5 bases between. In germline, CDR1 is SGHDT, CDR2 YYEEEE. CDR3 coding DNA: TGTGCCAGCAGCTTGGTGGGCAGCAATCAGCCCCAGCATTTT. Protein sequence: CASSLVGSNQPQHF.

This chain links TRBV19 with TRBJ2-2; 11 bases match TRBD2. The junction had 3 bases not matched to a gene; V was cut back by 3 bases and J by 6 bases. Germline-derived CDR1 and CDR2 are LNHDA and SQIVND (reference sequence). The CDR3 has 15 residues. CDR3 nucleotide sequence: TGTGCCAGTAGTATTCTAGCGGGAGGACCCGGGGAGCTGTTTTTT. Translation: CASSILAGGPGELFF.

The V gene is TRBV9, the J gene TRBJ2-5; a weak D match, TRBD1 (5 bases). CDR3 length equals 15 residues. V gave up 4 bases and J gave up 2 bases, with 15 bases separating them. Germline-derived CDR1 and CDR2 are SGDLS and YYNGEE. The CDR3 here is CASSPAAGLQETQYF. The CDR3 bases are TGTGCCAGCAGCCCCGCGGCAGGGCTACAAGAGACCCAGTACTTC. Drawing the rest from reference TRBV9 and TRBJ2-5, the complete variable domain is DSGVTQTPKHLITATGQRVTLRCSPRSGDLSVYWYQQSLDQGLQFLIQYYNGEERAKGNILERFSAQQFPDLHSELNLSSLELGDSALYFCASSPAAGLQETQYFGPGTRLLVL.

Remarks on this clone: One end of the junction is discordant with germline, which a read error may explain. The gene calls are TRBV30 and TRBJ2-5, with TRBD2 matching over 14 bases. CDR1 and CDR2 from the germline V gene are GTSNPN and SVGIG (reference sequence). The CDR3 extends over 12 amino acids. The CDR3 reads CAWREGLAGEHF. The DNA for the CDR3 is TGTGCCTGGAGGGAGGGACTAGCGGGGGAACACTTC.

The gene calls are TRBV6-5 and TRBJ2-7, with D uncertain. V lost 2 bases, J lost 0 bases, and 8 bases lay in between. The V gene's germline CDR1 is MNHEY and CDR2 SVGAGI. The CDR3 sequence is 14 residues long. CDR3 residues: CASSYSQVSYEQYF. CDR3 sequence (DNA): TGTGCCAGCAGTTACAGTCAGGTCTCCTACGAGCAGTACTTC.

The chain joins TRBV5-6 to TRBJ2-1; possibly TRBD1 for D (6 bases). CDR1 and CDR2 (germline): SGHDT, YYEEEE. The V gene lost 7 bases and the J gene lost 0 bases, with 8 bases spanning the gap. The CDR3 is 13 residues long. The CDR3 is CASRQVSYNEQFF. As DNA, the CDR3 is TGTGCCAGCCGACAGGTCTCCTACAATGAGCAGTTCTTC.

The chain is built from TRBV19 and TRBJ2-2, with a tentative D call TRBD2 (6 bases). The germline V gene encodes CDR1 LNHDA and CDR2 SQIVND (reference sequence). The CDR3 runs to 17 residues. Trimming removed 7 bases from V and 2 bases from J, with 20 bases in between. The CDR3 DNA reads as TGTGCCAGTACCCCCACCCCCGGGGGAATAAACACCGGGGAGCTGTTTTTT. This gives the protein CASTPTPGGINTGELFF.

The chain employs TRBV27 and TRBJ2-5; 7 nucleotides agree with TRBD1. Germline trimming cut 1 base from V and 3 bases from J; bases unmatched to any gene: 2. Looked up from germline, CDR1 is MNHEY and CDR2 is SMNVEV (reference sequence). The CDR3 has 14 residues. CDR3 loop: CASSLFTGEETQYF. The CDR3, as DNA: TGTGCCAGCAGTTTATTTACAGGGGAAGAGACCCAGTACTTC.

V gene TRBV14 combines with J gene TRBJ2-2, with a possible D match to TRBD1 (6 bases). The germline CDR1 and CDR2 sequences are SGHDN and FVKESK. Trimming pared 4 bases from V and 0 bases from J, leaving 12 bases between. This CDR3 has 16 amino acids. CDR3 region: CASSRRKGANTGELFF. In nucleotides, the CDR3 is TGTGCCAGCAGCCGGAGGAAGGGGGCGAACACCGGGGAGCTGTTTTTT.

This chain connects TRBV5-4 to TRBJ1-2; the match to TRBD1 covers 8 bases. Per germline, CDR1 SGHNT and CDR2 YYREEE (reference sequence). Trimming cost V 1 base and J 6 bases; bases outside gene matches: 5. The CDR3 has 14 residues. In DNA, the CDR3 is TGTGCCAGCAGCTTGAGGACAGGGATCGATGGCTACACCTTC. Its translation is CASSLRTGIDGYTF.

In this sample, this clone turned up a few times. The chain has TRBV6-4 and TRBJ2-3, with TRBD2 as a possible D gene (6 bases). The CDR3 is 15 amino acids. CDR1 is MRHNA and CDR2 is SNTAGT in the germline V gene. V lost 2 bases and J 3 bases, leaving 12 bases between the germline ends. The CDR3 reads CASSDGASVTDTQYF. Here the CDR3 DNA reads TGTGCCAGCAGTGACGGTGCTAGCGTAACAGATACGCAGTATTTT.

The gene calls are TRBV28 and TRBJ1-2; D may be TRBD1 (5 bases). V lost 7 bases and J 9 bases, leaving 21 bases between the germline ends. The CDR3 covers 14 residues. Germline V gene lookup returns CDR1 MDHEN and CDR2 SYDVKM. The CDR3 nucleotides are TGTGCCAGCACGCCCCAGGGTGCCCTAGGTCGCTACACCTTC. It encodes CASTPQGALGRYTF.

This chain joins TRBV6-1 and TRBJ1-2; TRBD1 agrees at 10 bases. The length of the CDR3 is 15 residues. V lost 7 bases and J lost 8; bases outside the gene matches: 13. The germline CDR1 and CDR2 sequences are MNHNS and SASEGT. The CDR3 DNA is TGTGCCAGCAAACCAGGGGGGACAGGGGCGCAAGGCTACACCTTC. This translates into CASKPGGTGAQGYTF.

This clone was seen a handful of times. The gene calls are TRBV6-5 and TRBJ1-1, with 7 bases aligning to TRBD1. The CDR3 runs 14 residues. V lost 4 bases to trimming and J lost 2 bases; unmatched junction nucleotides: 4. CDR1 and CDR2 (germline): MNHEY, SVGAGI. CDR3 DNA sequence: TGTGCCAGCAGTTCCGACAGGGTCAACACTGAAGCTTTCTTT. Translating it yields CASSSDRVNTEAFF.

V gene TRBV5-1 combines with J gene TRBJ2-5, with 8 bases that match TRBD1. The CDR3 is 14 amino acids. The V gene end was trimmed by 6 bases and the J gene end by 2 bases; junction bases not matched to a gene: 6. The germline V gene has CDR1 SGHRS and CDR2 YFSETQ. The CDR3 sequence: CASKAGGWQETQYF. The CDR3 DNA follows: TGCGCCAGCAAGGCAGGGGGCTGGCAAGAGACCCAGTACTTC.

The V and J genes are TRBV9 and TRBJ2-1; D perhaps matches TRBD2 (6 bases). CDR3 size: 17 residues. V shed 4 bases and J shed 0 bases, with 17 bases lying between them. In germline, CDR1 is SGDLS, CDR2 YYNGEE. The CDR3 coding sequence is TGTGCCAGCAGCCCCGGGGGTGGGGTGGGCTCCTACAATGAGCAGTTCTTC. As protein: CASSPGGGVGSYNEQFF.

V usage is TRBV5-1 and J usage is TRBJ2-1, with unresolved D. The CDR3 runs to 10 residues. Germline V CDR1 and CDR2: SGHRS, YFSETQ. V lost 0 bases to trimming and J lost 12 bases, with 4 bases between them. The CDR3 region is CASSLAWQFF. In DNA form, the CDR3 reads TGCGCCAGCAGCTTGGCGTGGCAGTTCTTC.

The sample holds a few counts of this clone. The V and J genes are TRBV5-1 and TRBJ2-3; D possibly corresponds to TRBD1 (6 bases). The CDR3 length is 14 residues. From germline, CDR1 is SGHRS and CDR2 YFSETQ. Deletions cut 2 bases from V and 5 bases from J, with 12 bases between. CDR3 DNA sequence: TGCGCCAGCAGCTTTGAAAGAGGGGGAGATACGCAGTATTTT. It is translated as CASSFERGGDTQYF.

V is TRBV28 and J is TRBJ1-4; tentative D call: TRBD1 (5 bases). V was clipped by 5 bases and J by 8 bases, with 6 bases between them. The germline V gene encodes CDR1 MDHEN and CDR2 SYDVKM. The CDR3 runs 11 residues. The CDR3 spells CASSGAEKLFF. For the CDR3, the DNA is TGTGCCAGCAGTGGGGCAGAAAAACTGTTTTTT.

This sequence joins TRBV7-9 and TRBJ2-3; TRBD2 aligns across 7 bases. CDR3 length equals 16 residues. Germline V gene lookup returns CDR1 SEHNR and CDR2 FQNEAQ (reference sequence). The V and J ends lost 5 bases and 4 bases, in that order; junction bases with no gene match: 12. The CDR3 nucleotides read TGTGCCAGCAGCCCTACCCGCGCGGGAGTCGCAGATACGCAGTATTTT. This codes for CASSPTRAGVADTQYF.